Below, one T cell receptor (beta chain) is given with its context. Individuals aged roughly 18 to 95 years were recruited from approximately 22 US areas. Donors in Cohort 3 counted as recovered after two negative PCRs, clearance, or symptom resolution. The data were taken from a study of blood T cell repertoires in COVID-19. For the study at large: T cells, B-cell-depleted T cells, or PBMCs supplied cDNA or gDNA.

Original methodology: Counts of nucleated cells, estimated from reference gene primer amplification, were obtained. Clones were read by immunoSEQ multiplex PCR, and TCRdb kept only the in-frame ones, dropping some. V and J calls and clone size are given by that table; D and trimming were obtained from the DNA. The table shows about 350,000 clones, with 87% occurring only once. The trim removed 3 bases at V and 6 bases at J, leaving 5 bases unmatched. This CDR3 region has 15 residues. Germline-derived CDR1 and CDR2 are SGDLS and YYNGEE. Sequencing was performed on PBMCs or T cells enriched from blood (not recorded which). The rearrangement links TRBV9 to TRBJ2-1, with 11 nucleotides matching TRBD2. The clonotype was recovered from a woman in her thirties who had recovered from COVID-19. CDR3 region: CASSETSGIVNEQFF. The DNA for the CDR3 is TGTGCCAGCAGCGAGACTAGCGGGATCGTCAATGAGCAGTTCTTC.